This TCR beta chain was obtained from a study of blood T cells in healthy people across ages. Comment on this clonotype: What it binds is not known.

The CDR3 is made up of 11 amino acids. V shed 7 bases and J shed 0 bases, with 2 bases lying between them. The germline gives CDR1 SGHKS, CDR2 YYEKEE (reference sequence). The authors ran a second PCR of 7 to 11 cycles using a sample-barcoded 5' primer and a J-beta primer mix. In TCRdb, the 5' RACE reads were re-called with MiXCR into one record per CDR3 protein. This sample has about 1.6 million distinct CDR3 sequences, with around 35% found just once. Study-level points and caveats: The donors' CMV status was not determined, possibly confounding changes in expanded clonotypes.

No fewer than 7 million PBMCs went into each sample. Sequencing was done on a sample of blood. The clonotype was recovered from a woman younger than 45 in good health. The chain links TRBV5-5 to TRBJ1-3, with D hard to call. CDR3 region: CASDSGNTIYF. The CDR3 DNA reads TGTGCCAGCGACTCTGGAAACACCATATATTTT.